This note documents a single T cell receptor beta chain sequence. Its antigen is as yet unknown. This table comes from immunoSEQ multiplex PCR, and its TCRdb copy is limited to in-frame clones, with some not included. The table records about 97,000 clones, roughly 95% of them present only once. The V gene's germline CDR1 is GTSNPN and CDR2 SVGIG (reference sequence). This CDR3 region has 13 residues. Deletions cut 1 base from V and 6 bases from J, with 9 bases between. This sample stems from a study of cytomegalovirus exposure and HLA in healthy donors. Study-level information: Later, an analysis reported that the roughly 120 validation repertoires had used the same platform as the 500 to 800 first-cohort repertoires. Overall study findings and caveats: Reportedly, diagnosis of cytomegalovirus status by the classifier showed high specificity and sensitivity. It was 164 TCR beta chains that were listed as cytomegalovirus-associated.

The TCR was taken from a woman aged 18 to 35 in good health and CMV-seronegative. V usage is TRBV30 and J usage is TRBJ1-4; the D is unclear. The sequenced sample consisted of PBMCs. This chain's CDR3 is CAWSEHYDEKLFF. The CDR3 DNA reads TGTGCCTGGAGTGAGCATTACGATGAAAAACTGTTTTTT. Supplemented by reference TRBV30 and TRBJ1-4, the full variable domain reads SQTIHQWPATLVQPVGSPLSLECTVEGTSNPNLYWYRQAAGRGLQLLFYSVGIGQISSEVPQNLSASRPQDRQFILSSKKLLLSDSGFYLCAWSEHYDEKLFFGSGTQLSVL.